The 12 T cell receptor beta chains in this list originate from one sample, sequenced in a study of response to subunit inactivated influenza vaccine. TCRdb used MiXCR to reprocess the RT-PCR reads, holding one entry per CDR3 protein. The table includes around 520,000 distinct CDR3 sequences, roughly 27% detected once. The specimen comprised CD4+ T cells sorted from PBMCs, sampled about 5 days after vaccination. These receptors were taken from a man in his fifties who received an inactivated influenza vaccine.

In its sample, this clonotype was seen once. The V and J genes are TRBV4-1 and TRBJ2-5; D is ambiguous. The V and J ends lost 4 bases and 2 bases respectively, with 8 bases between them. The CDR3 is made up of 13 amino acids. CDR1 is MGHRA and CDR2 is YSYEKL in the germline V gene. The CDR3 sequence is CASSRTTQETQYF. CDR3 sequence (DNA): TGCGCCAGCAGCCGCACGACTCAAGAGACCCAGTACTTC.

This clonotype was picked up a small number of times. The genes are TRBV6-1 and TRBJ2-7, with 15 bases identical to TRBD2. CDR1 is MNHNS, CDR2 SASEGT, per germline. Trimming cost V 6 bases and J 7 bases; bases outside gene matches: 19. This CDR3 has 19 amino acids. The CDR3 nucleotides read TGTGCCAGCAGCCGCGCCGGGACTAGCGGGAGGCCCCCCTCGAGGGAGCAGTACTTC. Protein sequence: CASSRAGTSGRPPSREQYF.

The chain is built from TRBV6-2 or TRBV6-3 and TRBJ2-1; D is ambiguous. Trimming left V 0 bases short and J 3 bases short, with 9 bases between. Looked up from germline, CDR1 is MNHEY and CDR2 is SVGEGT. The CDR3 extends over 15 amino acids. Written as DNA, the CDR3 is TGTGCCAGCAGTTACTCTGGGGTGTACTACAATGAGCAGTTCTTC. Its translation: CASSYSGVYYNEQFF.

The chain carries TRBV10-3 and TRBJ2-2, with D unresolved. V shed 11 bases and J shed 0 bases, with 10 bases lying between them. The CDR3 covers 13 residues. Germline CDR1 and CDR2: ENHRY and SYGVKD. CDR3 sequence: CAVGTPNTGELFF. In DNA form, the CDR3 reads TGTGCCGTCGGCACTCCGAACACCGGGGAGCTGTTTTTT.

This clonotype came up a few times. The chain combines TRBV5-1 with TRBJ2-4; D may correspond to TRBD1 or TRBD2 (5 bases each). The CDR3 totals 16 residues. The ends were cut back, 0 bases at V and 7 bases at J, with 17 bases in the middle. Germline CDR1 reads SGHRS; CDR2 reads YFSETQ. The CDR3 DNA sequence: TGCGCCAGCAGCTTGGCCGTCCAGGGTCCGGGGAACATTCAGTACTTC. Protein: CASSLAVQGPGNIQYF.

V gene TRBV7-9 combines with J gene TRBJ2-1; 9 nucleotides agree with TRBD1. Germline CDR1 SEHNR, CDR2 FQNEAQ (reference sequence). J lost 3 bases, V lost 4 bases, and 10 bases had no gene match. This CDR3 spans 17 amino acids. DNA for the CDR3: TGTGCCAGCAGCTCCCCACCCGGGACAGGGTTCTACAATGAGCAGTTCTTC. Encoded protein: CASSSPPGTGFYNEQFF.

This clonotype has a handful of counts. This chain connects TRBV11-2 to TRBJ2-2; D is unclear. Deletions cut 8 bases from V and 3 bases from J, with 7 bases between. The CDR3 sequence is 12 residues long. Germline CDR1 SGHAT, CDR2 FQNNGV. The CDR3 loop reads CASRVYTGELFF. The DNA for the CDR3 is TGTGCCAGCCGGGTGTACACCGGGGAGCTGTTTTTT.

The chain uses TRBV12-3 or TRBV12-4 and TRBJ2-2, with TRBD1 identical over 8 bases. The CDR3 consists of 15 residues. The J segment lost 6 bases and the V segment lost 4 bases, leaving 7 bases of the junction unmatched. The CDR3 protein is CASSWTGIGPGELFF. Written as DNA, the CDR3 is TGTGCCAGCAGTTGGACAGGGATTGGTCCCGGGGAGCTGTTTTTT.

The chain combines TRBV5-5 with TRBJ2-7; the D gene could be TRBD1 or TRBD2 (5 bases each). Germline lookup yields CDR1 SGHKS and CDR2 YYEKEE (reference sequence). V lost 1 base, J lost 4 bases, and 15 bases lay in between. The CDR3 length is 15 residues. This chain's CDR3 is CASSLLGEMVYEQYF. As DNA, the CDR3 is TGTGCCAGCAGCTTGCTGGGGGAGATGGTGTACGAGCAGTACTTC.

The chain combines TRBV7-6 with TRBJ2-7; 7 nucleotides match TRBD2. This CDR3 contains 17 residues. CDR1 SGHVS and CDR2 FNYEAQ come from the germline V gene. Losses at the gene ends were 1 base for V and 3 bases for J; bases not matched to a gene: 12. The CDR3, as DNA: TGTGCCAGCAGCTTAGGATCCGGGGGGAGATCCGACTACGAGCAGTACTTC. Translation: CASSLGSGGRSDYEQYF.

This clonotype was counted between two and nine times. The J gene is TRBJ2-7, the V gene TRBV28; D possibly corresponds to TRBD1 (7 bases). Germline CDR1 MDHEN, CDR2 SYDVKM. V was trimmed by 7 bases and J by 7 bases, leaving 17 bases between them. The CDR3 is 13 amino acids. This CDR3 reads CASTIGPGGEQYF. The CDR3 coding sequence is TGTGCCAGCACCATTGGGCCAGGGGGGGAGCAGTACTTC.

The gene calls are TRBV9 and TRBJ2-3, with TRBD1 identical over 8 bases. Per the germline V gene, CDR1 is SGDLS and CDR2 is YYNGEE. The V gene end was trimmed by 4 bases and the J gene end by 4 bases; junction bases not matched to a gene: 11. This CDR3 region has 16 residues. The CDR3 bases are TGTGCCAGCAGCCCGAGACAGGGGCGGATGGCAGATACGCAGTATTTT. Amino acid sequence: CASSPRQGRMADTQYF. Together with reference TRBV9 and TRBJ2-3, the CDR3 gives the full variable domain: DSGVTQTPKHLITATGQRVTLRCSPRSGDLSVYWYQQSLDQGLQFLIQYYNGEERAKGNILERFSAQQFPDLHSELNLSSLELGDSALYFCASSPRQGRMADTQYFGPGTRLTVL.